Listed below are T cell receptor beta chains from one sample, sequenced in a study of vaccination and CD4 T cells after COVID-19. Antigen specificity for these receptors is unknown. TCRdb reanalysed the PCR reads using MiXCR and keeps one entry per CDR3 protein. The sample holds a few thousand distinct CDR3 sequences, under 25% seen once. Sequencing used CD4+ T cells from blood, cultured in vitro. These receptors originate from a human donor who had recovered from COVID-19. CDR3s include the opening cysteine and the closing phenylalanine or tryptophan. A D gene is named only where the DNA matches it firmly. The listing skips clone size in some rows; elsewhere it reads once, few, many or a size class.

J gene | D gene | V gene | clone size | CDR3 DNA | CDR3 protein
TRBJ1-2 | . | TRBV5-4 | . | TGTGCCAGCAGCTTGGGGGCCAGTAACTATGGCTACACCTTC | CASSLGASNYGYTF
TRBJ1-4 | . | TRBV6-1 | . | TGTGCCACTCGGGGTGCAACTAATGAAAAACTGTTTTTT | CATRGATNEKLFF
TRBJ1-3 | . | TRBV20-1 | medium-sized | TGCAGTGCTAGAGAGGGGGGAAACACCATATATTTT | CSAREGGNTIYF
TRBJ2-3 | . | TRBV5-6 | . | TGTGCCAGCAGCGTACTCAGGGGCCACGTCGGCACAGATACGCAGTATTTT | CASSVLRGHVGTDTQYF
TRBJ1-6 | . | TRBV7-9 | medium-sized | TGTGCCAGCAGCGCGGGGACGGCCAAGGGGTCACCCCTCCACTTT | CASSAGTAKGSPLHF
TRBJ2-1 | TRBD1 | TRBV5-4 | . | TGTGCCAGCAGACAAGACAGGGGAACGCGGCTTGAGCAGTTCTTC | CASRQDRGTRLEQFF
TRBJ1-1 | . | TRBV20-1 | few | TGCAGTGCCACTTCGCGGGGGTTGAACACTGAAGCTTTCTTT | CSATSRGLNTEAFF
TRBJ1-1 | . | TRBV7-9 | few | TGTGCCAGCACACGAACGGTGAACACTGAAGCTTTCTTT | CASTRTVNTEAFF
TRBJ1-1 | . | TRBV6-1 | . | TGTGCCAGTTGGAGGGCTGACACTGAAGCTTTCTTT | CASWRADTEAFF
TRBJ1-5 | . | TRBV12-3/TRBV12-4 | few | TGTGCCAGCAGCAGACAACCCGAGCAGCCCCAGCATTTT | CASSRQPEQPQHF
TRBJ1-1 | TRBD1 | TRBV9 | . | TGTGCCAGCAGCCCAGGGGGCGAAGCTTTCTTT | CASSPGGEAFF
TRBJ1-5 | . | TRBV19 | medium-sized | TGTGCCAGTAGTACCCCGGCCTTTAATCAGCCCCAGCATTTT | CASSTPAFNQPQHF
TRBJ1-2 | . | TRBV29-1 | . | TGCAGCGTTGAATTGAATTATGGCTACACCTTC | CSVELNYGYTF
TRBJ2-3 | . | TRBV6-2/TRBV6-3 | . | TGTGCCAGCGGCCGGGGATCACGCACAGATACGCAGTATTTT | CASGRGSRTDTQYF
TRBJ2-5 | . | TRBV20-1 | few | TGCAGTGCTGCCGACGTTGAGACCCAGTACTTC | CSAADVETQYF
TRBJ1-5 | . | TRBV20-1 | medium-sized | TGCAGTGCTAGAGGGGAAGGGTATCAGCCCCAGCATTTT | CSARGEGYQPQHF
TRBJ1-2 | TRBD1 | TRBV6-5 | few | TGTGCCAGCAGTTACGCAGGACAGGGCCATGGCTACACCTTC | CASSYAGQGHGYTF
TRBJ2-7 | TRBD1 | TRBV6-1 | few | TGTGCCAGCAGTCGCGGGACAGGTGGGTCCTACGAGCAGTACTTC | CASSRGTGGSYEQYF
TRBJ1-2 | TRBD1 | TRBV6-1 | . | TGTGCCAGCAGTCGGACAGGGGGGGATGGCTACACCTTC | CASSRTGGDGYTF
TRBJ1-6 | . | TRBV6-1 | . | TGTGCCAGCAGTGAAGCGCCCGGAGCAAATTCACCCCTCCACTTT | CASSEAPGANSPLHF